One and the same sample provided the 11 T cell receptor beta chains below, sequenced in a study of OX40 agonist ivuxolimab in advanced cancers. Sequenced by immunoSEQ multiplex PCR; TCRdb stores in-frame clones only, minus some. The table has about 50,000 clones, approximately 86% seen once. The material sequenced was CD4+ or CD8+ T cells sorted from blood, taken in a trial of the OX40 agonist ivuxolimab. The receptor source for this set is an adult with an advanced solid tumor such as melanoma, head and neck, liver or kidney cancer.

This clone ranks as medium-sized. The rearrangement links TRBV2 to TRBJ2-7; tentatively, D is TRBD2 (5 bases). Trimming took 5 bases from V and 6 from J, leaving 17 bases between them. This CDR3 has 14 amino acids. The germline V gene has CDR1 SNHLY and CDR2 FYNNEI. This chain's CDR3 is CASSPLRAEGEQYF. The DNA of the CDR3 is TGTGCCAGCAGTCCCCTGCGGGCTGAGGGCGAGCAGTACTTC. The variable domain in full, completed from reference TRBV2 and TRBJ2-7, reads EPEVTQTPSHQVTQMGQEVILRCVPISNHLYFYWYRQILGQKVEFLVSFYNNEISEKSEIFDDQFSVERPDGSNFTLKIRSTKLEDSAMYFCASSPLRAEGEQYFGPGTRLTVT.

The sample holds a few counts of this clone. Different DNA sequences within this sample yield the same CDR3. The genes are TRBV19 and TRBJ2-1; D tentatively fits TRBD1 or TRBD2 (7 bases each). Germline CDR1 is LNHDA and CDR2 is SQIVND (reference sequence). V shed 3 bases and J shed 7 bases, with 16 bases lying between them. This CDR3 has 15 residues. In DNA form, the CDR3 reads TGTGCCAGTAGTATGGGGGCAGGGGGGGCGAATGAGCAGTTCTTC. The encoded protein is CASSMGAGGANEQFF.

This chain uses TRBV6-5 with TRBJ1-1; D not resolved. CDR1 and CDR2 (germline): MNHEY, SVGAGI. Trimming pared 6 bases from V and 6 bases from J, leaving 14 bases between. The length of the CDR3 is 13 residues. CDR3 in amino acids: CASRPGVGAEAFF. The CDR3 region has the DNA TGTGCCAGCAGACCCGGGGTTGGGGCTGAAGCTTTCTTT.

V gene TRBV11-2 combines with J gene TRBJ2-7; no firm D call. The CDR3 is made up of 13 amino acids. V lost 1 base, J lost 3 bases, and 7 bases lay in between. CDR1 and CDR2 from the germline V gene are SGHAT and FQNNGV. CDR3 amino acids: CASSLGKLYEQYF. The CDR3 DNA is TGTGCCAGCAGCTTAGGAAAGCTCTACGAGCAGTACTTC.

In this sample, this clone turned up a few times. J is TRBJ1-1 and V is TRBV7-9, with no clear D. This CDR3 is built from 14 residues. Germline V gives CDR1 SEHNR, CDR2 FQNEAQ (reference sequence). Trimming stripped 5 bases from V and 0 bases from J, with 10 bases between. The CDR3 nucleotides read TGTGCCAGCAGCCTAGGAGGACTGAACACTGAAGCTTTCTTT. Translation: CASSLGGLNTEAFF. Full variable domain (rest looked up from reference TRBV7-9 and TRBJ1-1): DTGVSQNPRHKITKRGQNVTFRCDPISEHNRLYWYRQTLGQGPEFLTYFQNEAQLEKSRLLSDRFSAERPKGSFSTLEIQRTEQGDSAMYLCASSLGGLNTEAFFGQGTRLTVV.

This clone was found once. V gene TRBV7-2 combines with J gene TRBJ1-5; D gene unclear. Trimming cost V 5 bases and J 8 bases, with 16 bases left between them. Germline V lookup: CDR1 SGHTA, CDR2 FQGNSA. This CDR3 region has 14 residues. The CDR3 sequence: CASSLGEGLEPQHF. The CDR3 bases are TGTGCCAGCAGCCTAGGTGAGGGTTTGGAGCCCCAGCATTTT.

J is TRBJ2-7 and V is TRBV9, with D possibly TRBD1 on 5 matching bases. This CDR3 is 15 amino acids long. The germline gives CDR1 SGDLS, CDR2 YYNGEE. Trimming removed 4 bases at V and 1 base at J, with 15 bases between. CDR3 loop: CASSPQVSVSYEQYF. The CDR3 DNA reads as TGTGCCAGCAGCCCACAGGTATCTGTATCCTACGAGCAGTACTTC.

The chain is built from TRBV10-2 and TRBJ1-4; D is perhaps TRBD1 (5 bases). This CDR3 is 13 amino acids long. Germline CDR1 and CDR2: WSHSY and SAAADI. V was shortened by 3 bases and J by 8 bases, with 10 bases between the two germline ends. The DNA of the CDR3 is TGCGCCAGCAGTGATTCGGGGCAAGAAAAACTGTTTTTT. Protein product: CASSDSGQEKLFF.

This sequence joins TRBV5-1 and TRBJ2-1; 10 positions match TRBD1. CDR1 SGHRS and CDR2 YFSETQ come from the germline V gene. The CDR3 length is 14 residues. Trimming removed 2 bases from V and 7 bases from J; junction bases left unmatched: 3. CDR3 DNA: TGCGCCAGCAGCTTCGGGACAGGGGATAATGAGCAGTTCTTC. Translation gives CASSFGTGDNEQFF.

The J gene is TRBJ2-6, the V gene TRBV6-1; D may be TRBD2 (5 bases). The germline V gene has CDR1 MNHNS and CDR2 SASEGT. The ends were cut back, 2 bases at V and 0 bases at J, with 5 bases in the middle. There are 15 residues in the CDR3. The DNA for the CDR3 is TGTGCCAGCAGTGAACGGGGCTCTGGGGCCAACGTCCTGACTTTC. Its protein is CASSERGSGANVLTF.

The rearrangement uses TRBV7-9 and TRBJ2-3; no definite D call. Germline assignment: CDR1 SEHNR and CDR2 FQNEAQ (reference sequence). Trimming removed 5 bases from V and 3 bases from J, with 6 bases in between. The CDR3 spans 12 residues. The CDR3 sequence: CASSPGTDTQYF. The DNA for the CDR3 is TGTGCCAGCAGCCCCGGAACAGATACGCAGTATTTT.